The sequence of this T cell receptor beta chain was determined in a study of cytomegalovirus exposure and HLA in healthy donors. The wider study: Among about 179 million T cells, an earlier analysis found roughly 120 million unique TCR beta sequences.

Overall study findings and caveats: Researchers catalogued approximately 170 TCR beta chains as cytomegalovirus-associated. Later work associated around 18,000 TCR beta sequences with HLA alleles at 0.05 false discovery rate. A later analysis found common viral pathogens apparently linked to several of the most significant clusters.

PCR amplification relied on 60 Vbeta primers (plus 13 Jbeta primers). Using immunoSEQ multiplex PCR, the repertoire was profiled, and TCRdb retains in-frame clones only, with some absent. The sample holds about 130,000 clones, 75% to 85% seen once. The germline V gene has CDR1 SGHTA and CDR2 FQGTGA. V shed 5 bases, J shed 3 bases, and the junction held 4 bases outside the gene matches. CDR3 size: 13 residues. Only a few counts were recorded for this clone. The antigen remains undetermined. The TCR sequence derives from a man aged 30-40 years in good health and CMV-seropositive. The chain links TRBV7-3 to TRBJ2-7; 7 bases are a match to TRBD1. The sequencing input was PBMCs. The CDR3 sequence is CASSPRTGYEQYF. CDR3 bases: TGTGCCAGCAGCCCACGGACAGGCTACGAGCAGTACTTC.